This T cell receptor (beta chain) is from a study of cytomegalovirus exposure and HLA in healthy donors. Study at large: For the 300 to 400 genotyped donors, over 80% fell within the Caucasian-associated ancestry cluster. Study observations and caveats: The study flagged some 170 TCR beta chains as cytomegalovirus-associated.

With respect to this clone: What it recognizes is unknown.

In germline, CDR1 is KGHSH, CDR2 LQKENI. The CDR3 is made up of 16 amino acids. V lost 3 bases, J lost 6 bases, and 17 bases lay in between. PCR employed 60 Vbeta and 13 Jbeta primers. Per the original data handling: A follow-up analysis tallied around 80 million unique TCR beta chains, 8.5 million to 14 million shared. Clones were read by immunoSEQ multiplex PCR, and TCRdb kept only the in-frame ones, dropping some. The DNA gave D and trimming, while V, J and clone size come from that table. Among 95,000 to 150,000 clones listed, around 79% were seen once. Sequenced input: PBMCs. The chain links TRBV18 to TRBJ2-2, with D possibly matching TRBD2 (6 bases). This sequence was found in a woman under 30 in good health and CMV-seronegative. The CDR3, as DNA: TGTGCCAGCTCACCCATGCGGGACCCCGGGGCCGGGGAGCTGTTTTTT. Translated, it gives CASSPMRDPGAGELFF.